The sample holds many counts of the clone carrying this T cell receptor beta chain. The antigen remains undetermined. This sample is drawn from a study of response to subunit inactivated influenza vaccine. Findings of the study overall: The authors proposed limited new T cell recruitment per seasonal influenza vaccination.

From the RT-PCR reads, TCRdb called clonotypes with MiXCR, one entry per CDR3 protein. This sample has 530,000 or so distinct CDR3 sequences; around 25% occur once, and the top ten carry over 1.5%. The germline V and J ends were trimmed by 3 bases and 6 bases, with 9 bases remaining between them. The CDR3 contains 12 residues. The germline CDR1 and CDR2 sequences are SGHAT and FQDESV (reference sequence). Sample: CD4+ T cells sorted from PBMCs, taken roughly 5 days after vaccination. This chain uses TRBV11-1 with TRBJ2-7, with D possibly matching TRBD2 (5 bases). The sequence was collected from a man over 45 who received an inactivated influenza vaccine. The CDR3 nucleotides read TGTGCCAGCAGCTTCTTTGAGGGCGAGCAGTACTTC. It encodes CASSFFEGEQYF.